The T cell receptor beta chain under discussion was sequenced for a study of chemoradiotherapy in HPV16-positive cancers. Overall study context: Candidate HPV-specific T-cell clones and common TCR motifs came from functional assays in a couple of HPV16-positive patients.

The germline V gene has CDR1 MNHEY and CDR2 SMNVEV (reference sequence). This CDR3 has 13 residues. Trimming cost V 6 bases and J 6 bases, with 11 bases left between them. Produced via immunoSEQ multiplex PCR; TCRdb's table is partial and in-frame only. Of 30,000 to 35,000 clones in the sample, about four fifths were seen once. This clone was seen only once. The genes are TRBV27 and TRBJ1-4, with D hard to call. This receptor was obtained from a human donor with HPV-associated anogenital cancer. The source was blood, collected from a patient who underwent chemoradiotherapy. CDR3 region: CASRPQPDEKLFF. As DNA, the CDR3 is TGTGCCAGCAGGCCTCAACCCGATGAAAAACTGTTTTTT.